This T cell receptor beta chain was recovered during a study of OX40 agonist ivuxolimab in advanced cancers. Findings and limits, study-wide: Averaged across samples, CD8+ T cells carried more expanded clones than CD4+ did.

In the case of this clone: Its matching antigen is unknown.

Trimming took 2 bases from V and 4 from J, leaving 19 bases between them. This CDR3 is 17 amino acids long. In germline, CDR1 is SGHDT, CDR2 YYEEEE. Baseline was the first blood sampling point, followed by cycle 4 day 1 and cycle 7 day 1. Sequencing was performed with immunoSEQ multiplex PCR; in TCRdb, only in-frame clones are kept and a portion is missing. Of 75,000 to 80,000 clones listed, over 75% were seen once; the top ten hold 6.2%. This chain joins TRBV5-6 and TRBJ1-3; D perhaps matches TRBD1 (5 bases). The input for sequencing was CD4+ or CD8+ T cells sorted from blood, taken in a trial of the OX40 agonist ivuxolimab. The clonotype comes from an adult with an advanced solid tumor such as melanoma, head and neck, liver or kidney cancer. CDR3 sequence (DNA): TGTGCCAGCAGCTTTCTAACCGGGACCCTCCCGGGAAACACCATATATTTT. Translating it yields CASSFLTGTLPGNTIYF.